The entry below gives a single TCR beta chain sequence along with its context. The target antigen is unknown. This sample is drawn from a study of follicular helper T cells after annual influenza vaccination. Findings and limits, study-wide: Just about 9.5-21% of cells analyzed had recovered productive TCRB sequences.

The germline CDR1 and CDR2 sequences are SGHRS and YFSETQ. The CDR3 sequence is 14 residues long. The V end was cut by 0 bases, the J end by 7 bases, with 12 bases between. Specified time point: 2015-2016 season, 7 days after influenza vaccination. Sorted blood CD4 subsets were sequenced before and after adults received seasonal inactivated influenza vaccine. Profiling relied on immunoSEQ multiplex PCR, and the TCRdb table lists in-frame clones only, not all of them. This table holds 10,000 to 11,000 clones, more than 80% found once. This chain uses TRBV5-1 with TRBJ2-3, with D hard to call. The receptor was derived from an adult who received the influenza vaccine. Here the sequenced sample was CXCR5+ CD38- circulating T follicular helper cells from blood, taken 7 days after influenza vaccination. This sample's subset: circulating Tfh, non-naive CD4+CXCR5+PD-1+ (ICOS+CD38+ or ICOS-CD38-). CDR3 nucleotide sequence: TGCGCCAGCAGCTTGGCGACCAAACCAAATACGCAGTATTTT. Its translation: CASSLATKPNTQYF.